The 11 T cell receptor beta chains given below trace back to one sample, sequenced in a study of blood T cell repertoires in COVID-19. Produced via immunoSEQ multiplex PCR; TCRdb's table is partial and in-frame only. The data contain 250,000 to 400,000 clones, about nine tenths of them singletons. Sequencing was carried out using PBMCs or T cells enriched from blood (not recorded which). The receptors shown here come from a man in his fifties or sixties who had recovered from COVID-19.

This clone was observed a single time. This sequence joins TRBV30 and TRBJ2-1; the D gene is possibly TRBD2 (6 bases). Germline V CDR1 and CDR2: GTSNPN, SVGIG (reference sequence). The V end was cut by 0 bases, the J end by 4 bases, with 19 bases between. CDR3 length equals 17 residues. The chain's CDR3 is CAWSVQIGDSRYNEQFF. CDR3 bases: TGTGCCTGGAGTGTACAAATAGGGGACTCACGTTACAATGAGCAGTTCTTC.

CDR3 loop: CASSIRDIYQPQHF. The CDR3 bases are TGTGCCAGTAGTATACGGGATATCTATCAGCCCCAGCATTTT. This sequence joins TRBV19 and TRBJ1-5; D call uncertain. Germline-derived CDR1 and CDR2 are LNHDA and SQIVND (reference sequence). This CDR3 is 14 amino acids long. Trimming stripped 2 bases from V and 5 bases from J, with 10 bases between. The full variable domain, with the rest looked up from reference TRBV19 and TRBJ1-5, is DGGITQSPKYLFRKEGQNVTLSCEQNLNHDAMYWYRQDPGQGLRLIYYSQIVNDFQKGDIAEGYSVSREKKESFPLTVTSAQKNPTAFYLCASSIRDIYQPQHFGDGTRLSIL.

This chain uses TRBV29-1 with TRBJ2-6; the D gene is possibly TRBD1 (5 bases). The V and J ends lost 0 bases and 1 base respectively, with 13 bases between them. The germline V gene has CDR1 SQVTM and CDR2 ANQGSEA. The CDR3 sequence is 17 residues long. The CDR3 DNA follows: TGCAGCGTTGAAGAGGTTGCAGGGTGGTCTGGGGCCAACGTCCTGACTTTC. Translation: CSVEEVAGWSGANVLTF.

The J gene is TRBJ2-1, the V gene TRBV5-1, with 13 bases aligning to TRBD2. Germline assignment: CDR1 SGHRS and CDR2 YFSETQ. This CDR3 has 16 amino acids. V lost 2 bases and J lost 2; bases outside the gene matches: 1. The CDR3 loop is CASSFGLAGAYNEQFF. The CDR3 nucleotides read TGCGCCAGCAGCTTCGGACTAGCGGGGGCCTACAATGAGCAGTTCTTC.

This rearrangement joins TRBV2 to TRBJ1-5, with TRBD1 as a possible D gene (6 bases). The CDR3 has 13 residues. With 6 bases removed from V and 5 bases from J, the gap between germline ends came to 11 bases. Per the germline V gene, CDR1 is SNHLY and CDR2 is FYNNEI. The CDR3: CASRQGPYQPQHF. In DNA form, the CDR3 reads TGTGCCAGCAGACAGGGTCCATATCAGCCCCAGCATTTT.

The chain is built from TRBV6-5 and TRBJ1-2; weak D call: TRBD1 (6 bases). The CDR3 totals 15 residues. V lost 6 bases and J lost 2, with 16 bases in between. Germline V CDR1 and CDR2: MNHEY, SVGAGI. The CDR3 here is CASSLPGDTNYGYTF. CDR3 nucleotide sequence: TGTGCCAGCAGCTTGCCAGGGGATACCAACTATGGCTACACCTTC.

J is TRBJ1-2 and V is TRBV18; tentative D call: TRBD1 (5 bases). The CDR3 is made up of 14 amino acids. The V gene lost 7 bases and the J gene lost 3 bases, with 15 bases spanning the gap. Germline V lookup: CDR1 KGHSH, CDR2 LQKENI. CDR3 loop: CASYSQGLDYGYTF. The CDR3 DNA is TGTGCCAGCTACTCTCAGGGTCTCGACTATGGCTACACCTTC.

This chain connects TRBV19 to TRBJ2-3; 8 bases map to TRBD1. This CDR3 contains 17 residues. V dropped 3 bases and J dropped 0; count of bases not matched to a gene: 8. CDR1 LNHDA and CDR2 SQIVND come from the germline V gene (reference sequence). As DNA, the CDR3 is TGTGCCAGTAGTATTATTCCGCGACAGGGGAGCACAGATACGCAGTATTTT. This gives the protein CASSIIPRQGSTDTQYF.

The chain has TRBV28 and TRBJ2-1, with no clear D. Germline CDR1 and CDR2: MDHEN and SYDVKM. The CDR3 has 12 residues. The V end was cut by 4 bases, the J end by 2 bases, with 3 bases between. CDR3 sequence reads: CASSSTYNEQFF. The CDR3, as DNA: TGTGCCAGCAGTTCTACCTACAATGAGCAGTTCTTC.

The CDR3 DNA follows: TGTGCCAGCAGTTTGGGACAGTACGAGCAGTACTTC. Its translation: CASSLGQYEQYF. V usage is TRBV28 and J usage is TRBJ2-7; 7 bases are shared with TRBD1. Germline CDR1 and CDR2: MDHEN and SYDVKM. The CDR3 is 12 residues long. The V and J ends lost 3 bases and 4 bases, in that order; junction bases with no gene match: 0.

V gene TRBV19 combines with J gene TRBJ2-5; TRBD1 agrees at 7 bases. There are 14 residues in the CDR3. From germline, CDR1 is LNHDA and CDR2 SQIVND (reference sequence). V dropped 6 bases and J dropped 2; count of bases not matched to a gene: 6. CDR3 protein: CASSSRTGQETQYF. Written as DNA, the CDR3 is TGTGCCAGTAGCTCCAGGACAGGTCAAGAGACCCAGTACTTC.